One T cell receptor beta chain is described in this entry. The antigen is not known. The entry originates in a study of long-term antiretroviral therapy in people with HIV. Study at large: Collection dates of the earliest samples fall about a decade before the 2015 immediate-ART recommendation.

Findings of the study overall: ART was followed by higher diversity that remained below transplant donor controls. Dominant in the repertoire at all time points were clones expanded before ART.

CDR3 length: 18 residues. Germline V CDR1 and CDR2: MDHEN, SYDVKM. The V and J ends lost 6 bases and 2 bases, in that order; junction bases with no gene match: 17. Samples were assayed with immunoSEQ v3.0 at survey level. Per-sample targets for sequencing were about 35,000-55,000 T-cell genomes. Clones were sequenced by immunoSEQ multiplex PCR, and TCRdb holds only the in-frame ones, with some missing. The sample yields tens of thousands of clones, roughly 73% seen once. The receptor's source is a man aged 18 to 35 with HIV. Sample: unsorted PBMCs, taken 1.5 years before starting antiretroviral therapy. V gene TRBV28 combines with J gene TRBJ2-7; 9 nucleotides line up with TRBD2. For the CDR3, the DNA is TGTGCCAGCAGCCCTAGCCCGGGACTAGCAACAACCCCCTACGAGCAGTACTTC. Amino acids: CASSPSPGLATTPYEQYF.